The TCR beta chain described here comes from a study of low-dose radiotherapy and immunotherapy resistance in tumors (dated by TCRdb to 2021 to 2024). Regarding the research as a whole: Cohort 1 received 0.5 Gy per fraction every 2 weeks, with a prescribed total PTV dose of 6.5 Gy. In Cohort 2, 1 Gy per fraction was delivered every two weeks, for a total of 13 Gy over 26 weeks. Nivolumab was administered intravenously as a 240 mg flat dose every two weeks, and ipilimumab was administered intravenously at 1 mg/kg every six weeks. Every two weeks, patients got intravenous cyclophosphamide at 200 mg/m2, given one day ahead of each radiation and immunotherapy administration. Starting on cycle 1 day 1, patients took 300 mg of aspirin by mouth once a day for four cycles. Randomization of trial participants into treatment groups was not performed. Eight patients were included in the translational analysis, namely three from the first dose cohort plus the first five from the second dose cohort.

The sample's time point, from its label and the paper: after trial treatment. Explained via the paper, the treatment or condition label denotes: LDRT plus nivolumab, ipilimumab, low-dose cyclophosphamide and aspirin (RACIN trial). Donors were enrolled in RACIN, a single-arm phase I dose-escalation trial in which nivolumab, ipilimumab, aspirin, low-dose cyclophosphamide and low-dose radiotherapy were combined. To be eligible, a patient needed to have an advanced solid tumor that was TIL-negative. Sequenced using an Illumina HiSeq 2500. To make first-strand cDNA, Superscript III was used along with a set of TRAV- and TRBV-specific primers so that both the TCRalpha and TCRbeta chains were covered. TCRs were amplified for around 20 PCR cycles with Phusion, using a constant-region primer paired with the adapter attached to the V primers. Isolated mRNA was amplified with the MessageAmp II aRNA Amplification Kit, using a roughly 15-hour in vitro transcription at 37°C. The Dynabeads mRNA DIRECT Purification Kit was used to isolate mRNA for TCR sequencing. A second approximately 23-cycle Phusion PCR added indexed Illumina adapters, and products were purified with AMPure XP beads. The authors' analysis ran thus. Using custom Perl scripts, TCR sequences encoding the same protein were pooled, out-of-frame sequences were removed, and the abundance of each clonotype was computed. Any TCR sequence supported by only a single read was excluded from analysis. Shannon entropy, Gini index, clonality, richness, and the frequency of TCRs shared between repertoires were included as repertoire metrics. Using fastp trimming at Q25 and MiXCR clonotype assembly, TCRdb reanalyzed the public sequencing data and kept in-frame beta chains. Rows with a matching CDR3 protein are joined into one entry that keeps the most common DNA and genes. TCRdb's processing, not the authors' own work, is the source of the V and J calls. The sample table holds approximately 91,000 distinct CDR3 sequences, of which around 20% were seen once. Roughly 13% of the sample rests with the top ten.

In this sample, this clonotype turned up many times. Its antigen target is currently unknown. Base qualities are not provided; no much larger clone lies one nucleotide away. CDR1 and CDR2 are drawn from the germline V gene: SGHRS, YFSETQ. Spanning cysteine to phenylalanine, the CDR3 consists of 14 amino acids. The entry retains the CDR3 DNA only, 42 bases that are in frame from base 1. V is cut back by 5 bases and J by 6 bases, with 7 bases in the junction unmatched. The material was PBMCs, obtained after low-dose radiotherapy plus immunotherapy. Recombination linked TRBV5-1 to TRBJ2-7; 11 bases in the junction line up with TRBD1. This receptor was obtained from a female donor with ovarian cancer. This receptor has the CDR3 CASSERTGGFEQYF. The DNA sequence is given as TGCGCCAGCAGTGAGAGGACAGGGGGCTTCGAGCAGTACTTC.